These T cell receptor beta chains were read from a single sample in a study of blood T cell repertoires in COVID-19. Profiling relied on immunoSEQ multiplex PCR, and the TCRdb table lists in-frame clones only, not all of them. The profile shows 60,000 to 95,000 clones, around 72% of them singletons. Source material: peripheral blood. The receptor source for this set is a human donor with acute or convalescent COVID-19. The donor label of this sample is uncertain. CDR3s include the opening cysteine and the closing phenylalanine or tryptophan. A D gene is named only where the DNA matches it firmly. Size values are once, few and many counts, or a class for expanded clones, and some rows have none.

j_gene,d_gene,v_gene,len,abundance,CDR3aa,CDR3nt
TRBJ2-1,TRBD2,TRBV4-2,15,few,CASSPGTSGSNEQFF,TGTGCCAGCAGCCCTGGGACTAGCGGGAGCAATGAGCAGTTCTTC
TRBJ2-7,TRBD2,TRBV10-3,12,NA,CAISEAGGEQYF,TGTGCCATCAGTGAAGCGGGGGGCGAGCAGTACTTC
TRBJ1-3,NA,TRBV18,15,NA,CASSPQGVSGNTIYF,TGTGCCAGCTCCCCCCAAGGGGTCTCTGGAAACACCATATATTTT
TRBJ2-1,NA,TRBV28,12,NA,CASSRGYNEQFF,TGTGCCAGCAGCAGGGGCTACAATGAGCAGTTCTTC
TRBJ1-1,NA,TRBV28,14,NA,CASGGGALNTEAFF,TGTGCCAGCGGTGGCGGAGCTCTGAACACTGAAGCTTTCTTT
TRBJ2-3,NA,TRBV28,11,NA,CASSEADTQYF,TGTGCCAGCAGTGAGGCAGATACGCAGTATTTT
TRBJ2-1,NA,TRBV4-2,14,NA,CASSQDGDKQRLFF,TGTGCCAGCAGCCAAGATGGGGACAAACAGAGGCTATTCTTC
TRBJ2-7,NA,TRBV27,15,NA,CASSLSMTRANEQYF,TGTGCCAGCAGTTTATCCATGACTAGAGCCAACGAGCAGTACTTC
TRBJ1-5,TRBD1,TRBV6-6,16,NA,CASSPQDRGSNQPQHF,TGTGCCAGCAGTCCCCAGGACAGGGGGTCGAATCAGCCCCAGCATTTT
TRBJ1-5,TRBD1,TRBV7-6,15,NA,CASSAGTGNNQPQHF,TGTGCCAGCAGCGCCGGGACAGGCAACAATCAGCCCCAGCATTTT
TRBJ1-2,NA,TRBV2,13,NA,CASSSDSNYGYTF,TGTGCCAGCAGTTCGGACAGTAACTATGGCTACACCTTC
TRBJ1-5,TRBD1,TRBV2,16,NA,CASSGAGQGRKQPQHF,TGTGCCAGCAGTGGAGCCGGACAGGGTAGGAAACAGCCCCAGCATTTT
TRBJ1-4,NA,TRBV10-3,14,NA,CAISEGGDNEKLFF,TGTGCCATCAGTGAGGGTGGAGATAATGAAAAACTGTTTTTT
TRBJ1-2,NA,TRBV28,13,NA,CASSLFRDYGYTF,TGTGCCAGCAGTTTATTCAGGGACTATGGCTACACCTTC
TRBJ2-2,TRBD2,TRBV5-6,16,few,CASSYGLAANTGELFF,TGTGCCAGCAGCTACGGACTAGCGGCGAACACCGGGGAGCTGTTTTTT
TRBJ2-7,NA,TRBV10-3,14,NA,CAISESREYYEQYF,TGTGCCATCAGTGAGTCCCGGGAGTACTACGAGCAGTACTTC
TRBJ1-5,NA,TRBV28,14,NA,CASSFPRVDQPQHF,TGTGCCAGCAGTTTCCCTCGGGTAGATCAGCCCCAGCATTTT
TRBJ2-2,TRBD2,TRBV15,17,NA,CATSRSGLAGNTGELFF,TGTGCCACCAGCAGATCGGGACTAGCAGGCAACACCGGGGAGCTGTTTTTT
TRBJ1-2,NA,TRBV30,12,NA,CAWSVAGLGYTF,TGTGCCTGGAGTGTAGCGGGTTTAGGCTACACCTTC
TRBJ2-7,TRBD2,TRBV5-6,15,NA,CASSSGLAPRGEQYF,TGTGCCAGCAGCTCTGGACTAGCCCCCCGCGGGGAGCAGTACTTC
TRBJ2-2,NA,TRBV9,14,NA,CASSVQANTGELFF,TGTGCCAGCAGCGTACAGGCGAACACCGGGGAGCTGTTTTTT
TRBJ1-4,NA,TRBV4-1,15,few,CASSGRDPTNEKLFF,TGCGCCAGCAGCGGGCGGGACCCAACTAATGAAAAACTGTTTTTT
TRBJ1-1,TRBD1,TRBV6-1,15,once,CASRAKGAPRTEAFF,TGTGCCAGCAGAGCTAAGGGGGCGCCAAGGACTGAAGCTTTCTTT
TRBJ2-1,NA,TRBV28,14,NA,CASSLGSGAREQFF,TGTGCCAGCAGTTTGGGTTCAGGGGCACGCGAGCAGTTCTTC
TRBJ2-5,TRBD1,TRBV6-6,15,NA,CASSYSGGQGETQYF,TGTGCCAGCAGTTACTCGGGGGGACAGGGAGAGACCCAGTACTTC
TRBJ1-5,NA,TRBV5-6,15,NA,CASSLWGPHNQPQHF,TGTGCCAGCAGCTTATGGGGCCCCCATAATCAGCCCCAGCATTTT
TRBJ2-3,NA,TRBV2,14,few,CASRWDFRTDTQYF,TGTGCCAGCAGATGGGACTTTCGCACAGATACGCAGTATTTT
TRBJ2-1,TRBD2,TRBV11-2,14,NA,CASSGLAGGYEQFF,TGTGCCAGCAGCGGACTAGCGGGGGGTTATGAGCAGTTCTTC
TRBJ2-2,TRBD1,TRBV5-4,16,NA,CASSPGTGGWTGELFF,TGTGCCAGCAGCCCTGGGACAGGGGGATGGACCGGGGAGCTGTTTTTT
TRBJ2-2,TRBD1,TRBV28,14,NA,CASRRTGGSGELFF,TGTGCCAGCAGACGGACAGGGGGCTCCGGGGAGCTGTTTTTT
TRBJ1-2,TRBD1,TRBV27,12,few,CASRQGQGGYTF,TGTGCCAGCCGACAGGGACAAGGCGGCTACACCTTC
TRBJ2-5,NA,TRBV29-1,12,NA,CSAGLFQETQYF,TGCAGCGCTGGACTGTTCCAAGAGACCCAGTACTTC
TRBJ2-1,TRBD1,TRBV7-2,14,few,CASSLAGQGNEQFF,TGTGCCAGCAGCTTAGCGGGACAGGGCAATGAGCAGTTCTTC